This TCR beta chain was observed in a study of identical twins. General observations from the study: The analysis was cross-sectional rather than longitudinal within donors. Insertions were reduced in abundant cord blood beta clonotypes but not in memory repertoires.

This clonotype showed up many times. Its target is not known. Trimming removed 4 bases from V and 1 base from J; junction bases left unmatched: 4. CDR3 length: 15 amino acids. The germline V gene has CDR1 MNHEY and CDR2 SVGAGI. A single record per CDR3 protein comes from TCRdb applying MiXCR to the 5' RACE reads. In the table there are 140,000 to 150,000 distinct CDR3 sequences, around 3.6% of which are singletons. The chain joins TRBV6-5 to TRBJ1-1; the match to TRBD1 covers 9 bases. This sequence was found in a man aged 18-30 years in good health. The sample consisted of memory T cells sorted from blood. The CDR3 sequence is CASSSPGQGNTEAFF. For the CDR3, the DNA is TGTGCCAGCAGTTCCCCGGGACAGGGGAACACTGAAGCTTTCTTT.